This TCR beta chain was sequenced for a study of blood T cell dynamics during melanoma immunotherapy. Study summary: Patients with metastatic melanoma got pembrolizumab or nivolumab-ipilimumab as first-line care.

Time point here: week 3, after first cycle of checkpoint inhibitor. TCRdb keeps only in-frame clones here, not all; method: immunoSEQ multiplex PCR. The sample yields over 900 clones, roughly 90% seen once. Per the germline V gene, CDR1 is MNHEY and CDR2 is SMNVEV (reference sequence). This CDR3 comprises 12 residues. Trimming removed 0 bases from V and 6 bases from J, with 6 bases in between. This clonotype was obtained from a human donor with melanoma. The V gene is TRBV27, the J gene TRBJ2-7; D call uncertain. The sequences come from effector memory CD8+ T cells from blood, collected from a patient treated with checkpoint blockade. The CDR3 coding sequence is TGTGCCAGCAGTTTATCCGTTCTCGAGCAGTACTTC. It yields the protein CASSLSVLEQYF.